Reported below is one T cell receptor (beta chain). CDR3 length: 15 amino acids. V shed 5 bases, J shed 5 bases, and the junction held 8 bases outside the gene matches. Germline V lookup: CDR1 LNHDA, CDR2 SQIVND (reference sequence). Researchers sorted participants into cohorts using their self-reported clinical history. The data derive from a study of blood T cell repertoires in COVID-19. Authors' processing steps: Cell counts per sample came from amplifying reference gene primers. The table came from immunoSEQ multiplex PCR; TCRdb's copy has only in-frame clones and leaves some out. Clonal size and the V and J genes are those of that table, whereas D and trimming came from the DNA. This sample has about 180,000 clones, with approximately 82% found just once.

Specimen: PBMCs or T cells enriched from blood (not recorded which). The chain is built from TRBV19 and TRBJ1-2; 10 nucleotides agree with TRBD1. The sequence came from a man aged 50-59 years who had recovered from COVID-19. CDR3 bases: TGTGCCAGTAGTGAGACGACAGGGGGCCAGTATGGCTACACCTTC. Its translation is CASSETTGGQYGYTF.